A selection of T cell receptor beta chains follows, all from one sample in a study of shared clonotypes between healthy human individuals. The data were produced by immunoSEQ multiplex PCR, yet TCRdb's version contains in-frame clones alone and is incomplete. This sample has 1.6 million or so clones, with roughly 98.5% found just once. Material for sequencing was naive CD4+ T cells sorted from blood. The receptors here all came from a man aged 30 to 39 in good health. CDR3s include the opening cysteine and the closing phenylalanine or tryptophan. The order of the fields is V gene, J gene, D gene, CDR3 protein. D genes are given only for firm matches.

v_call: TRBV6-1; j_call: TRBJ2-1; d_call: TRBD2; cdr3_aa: CASSRTSGRTNEQFF
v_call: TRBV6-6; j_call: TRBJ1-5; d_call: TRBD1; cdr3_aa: CASSYSGGQSNQPQHF
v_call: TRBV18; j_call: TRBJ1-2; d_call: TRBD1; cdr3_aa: CASSPGQGLNYGYTF
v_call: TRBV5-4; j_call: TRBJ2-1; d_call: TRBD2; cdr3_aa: CASSPALRTRAPGEQFF
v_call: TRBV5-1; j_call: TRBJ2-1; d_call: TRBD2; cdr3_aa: CASSSGTSVSFVGEQFF
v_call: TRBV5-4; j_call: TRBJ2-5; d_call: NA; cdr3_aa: CASSGEPQETQYF
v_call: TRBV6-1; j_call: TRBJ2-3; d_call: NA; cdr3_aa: CASSVSGLPTNTQYF
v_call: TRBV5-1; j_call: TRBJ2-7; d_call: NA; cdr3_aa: CASSQEGGEQYF
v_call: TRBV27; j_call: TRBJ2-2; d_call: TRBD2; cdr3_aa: CASRPLAGGLIDGELFF
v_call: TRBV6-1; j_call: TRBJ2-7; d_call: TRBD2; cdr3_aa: CASTESLAGVYEQYF
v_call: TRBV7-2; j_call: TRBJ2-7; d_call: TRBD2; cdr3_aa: CASSNRTSGSFYEQYF
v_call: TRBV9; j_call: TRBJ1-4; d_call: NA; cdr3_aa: CASSASPTRGEKLFF
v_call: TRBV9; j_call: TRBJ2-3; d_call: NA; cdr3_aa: CASSTPGADTQYF
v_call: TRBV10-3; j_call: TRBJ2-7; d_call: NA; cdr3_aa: CAISDRGMGQPEQYF
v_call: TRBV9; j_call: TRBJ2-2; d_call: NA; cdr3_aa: CASSVDLGFGELFF
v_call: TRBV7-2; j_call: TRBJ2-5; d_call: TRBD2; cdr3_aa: CASSKESSGIKTQYF